These 9 T cell receptor beta chains were all obtained from the same sample, sequenced in a study of blood T cell repertoires in COVID-19. The repertoire was sequenced with immunoSEQ multiplex PCR; TCRdb's copy has only in-frame clones and lacks some. Of 240,000 or so clones in the sample, more than 70% are singletons; the top ten hold around 1.9%. Sequencing used PBMCs or T cells enriched from blood (not recorded which). These receptors all stem from a woman between 50 and 59 years old who had recovered from COVID-19.

This clone was observed a single time. This chain uses TRBV5-8 with TRBJ2-3; D gene uncertain. V shed 2 bases and J shed 6 bases, with 16 bases lying between them. Germline CDR1 SGHTS, CDR2 YDEGEE. The CDR3 loop spans 15 amino acids. CDR3 DNA sequence: TGTGCCAGCAGCTTCGGCAGCCGGCCCGGGGATACGCAGTATTTT. Translating gives CASSFGSRPGDTQYF.

V and J are TRBV7-2 and TRBJ2-7; TRBD2 agrees at 9 bases. The CDR3 has 18 amino acids. Germline lookup yields CDR1 SGHTA and CDR2 FQGNSA. Trimming took 1 base from V and 4 from J; bases not matched to a gene: 14. This CDR3 is CASSLVALVGGGAYEQYF. CDR3 DNA: TGTGCCAGCAGCTTAGTGGCGCTGGTGGGCGGGGGGGCATACGAGCAGTACTTC. Based on the CDR3 plus reference TRBV7-2 and TRBJ2-7, the full variable domain is GAGVSQSPSNKVTEKGKDVELRCDPISGHTALYWYRQSLGQGLEFLIYFQGNSAPDKSGLPSDRFSAERTGGSVSTLTIQRTQQEDSAVYLCASSLVALVGGGAYEQYFGPGTRLTVT.

This rearrangement joins TRBV7-6 to TRBJ2-1, with TRBD2 matching 8 bases. CDR3 length equals 16 residues. The trim removed 1 base at V and 10 bases at J, leaving 12 bases unmatched. CDR1 is SGHVS and CDR2 is FNYEAQ in the germline V gene. CDR3 DNA sequence: TGTGCCAGCAGCTTAGATTCGGGAGGGCCGGTCGGGGAGCAGTTCTTC. Protein sequence: CASSLDSGGPVGEQFF.

The chain has TRBV11-1 and TRBJ1-1, with D perhaps matching TRBD1 (5 bases). Germline V gives CDR1 SGHAT, CDR2 FQDESV (reference sequence). The CDR3 is made up of 14 amino acids. The V and J ends lost 5 bases and 2 bases respectively, with 12 bases between them. CDR3 residues: CASSRDRINTEAFF. The CDR3 DNA is TGTGCCAGCAGCCGCGACAGAATTAACACTGAAGCTTTCTTT.

The rearrangement uses TRBV5-1 and TRBJ2-3; 9 bases are shared with TRBD2. After removal of 9 bases from V and 2 bases from J, the junction contained 7 bases not matched to a gene. The CDR3 consists of 14 residues. CDR1 and CDR2 (germline): SGHRS, YFSETQ. CDR3 protein: CATQLAGTTDTQYF. DNA for the CDR3: TGCGCCACCCAACTAGCGGGCACCACAGATACGCAGTATTTT.

The count of this clone is one. The chain is built from TRBV7-2 and TRBJ1-2; TRBD1 is a possible D gene (6 bases). CDR1 SGHTA and CDR2 FQGNSA come from the germline V gene. The CDR3 contains 14 residues. The germline V and J ends were trimmed by 4 bases and 0 bases, with 9 bases remaining between them. The CDR3 region has the DNA TGTGCCAGCAGCTCGGACAGAGCTAACTATGGCTACACCTTC. Protein sequence: CASSSDRANYGYTF.

The rearrangement uses TRBV6-1 and TRBJ2-7; tentatively, D is TRBD2 (6 bases). Germline-derived CDR1 and CDR2 are MNHNS and SASEGT. V lost 3 bases to trimming and J lost 3 bases, with 12 bases between them. The CDR3 consists of 14 residues. The CDR3 is CASSDWRDLYEQYF. The DNA of the CDR3 is TGTGCCAGCAGTGATTGGCGGGACCTCTACGAGCAGTACTTC.

This clone has just one count. The chain links TRBV6-5 to TRBJ1-1; D is ambiguous. Per germline, CDR1 MNHEY and CDR2 SVGAGI. CDR3 length: 14 amino acids. Between the trimmed V and J ends, which lost 4 bases and 1 base, there was a span of 10 bases. The CDR3 bases are TGTGCCAGCAGTTCTCCGTCCTGGAACACTGAAGCTTTCTTT. It translates to CASSSPSWNTEAFF.

V is TRBV28 and J is TRBJ2-7; 8 bases align to TRBD1. Germline loops: CDR1 MDHEN, CDR2 SYDVKM. This CDR3 spans 13 amino acids. V lost 6 bases to trimming and J lost 1 base; unmatched junction nucleotides: 2. The CDR3 loop is CASRDRESYEQYF. The DNA of the CDR3 is TGTGCCAGCAGGGACAGGGAATCCTACGAGCAGTACTTC.